The 12 T cell receptor beta chains reported below all come from one sample, sequenced in a study of blood T cell repertoires in COVID-19. Measured with immunoSEQ multiplex PCR; TCRdb has only the in-frame clones, and not every one. The profile shows 70,000 to 95,000 clones, roughly 88% of them singletons. Input material: peripheral blood. These receptor sequences come from a woman of 80 years or more with acute or convalescent COVID-19.

The chain uses TRBV5-1 and TRBJ2-6; a possible D gene is TRBD1 (6 bases). Trimming removed 0 bases at V and 13 bases at J, with 17 bases between. The length of the CDR3 is 15 residues. Looked up from germline, CDR1 is SGHRS and CDR2 is YFSETQ. For the CDR3, the DNA is TGCGCCAGCAGCTTGGTACAGGGCCCTCTCAAAGTCCTGACTTTC. Translation gives CASSLVQGPLKVLTF. Based on the CDR3 plus reference TRBV5-1 and TRBJ2-6, the full variable domain is KAGVTQTPRYLIKTRGQQVTLSCSPISGHRSVSWYQQTPGQGLQFLFEYFSETQRNKGNFPGRFSGRQFSNSRSEMNVSTLELGDSALYLCASSLVQGPLKVLTFGAGSRLTVL.

The genes are TRBV15 and TRBJ1-2, with TRBD1 matching over 9 bases. J was trimmed by 5 bases and V by 0 bases; bases with no gene match: 7. The CDR3 totals 16 residues. Per the germline V gene, CDR1 is LNHNV and CDR2 is YYDKDF (reference sequence). CDR3 residues: CATSREGQGYGYGYTF. In DNA, the CDR3 is TGTGCCACCAGCAGAGAGGGACAGGGATATGGGTATGGCTACACCTTC.

The sample holds one count of this clone. The chain has TRBV15 and TRBJ1-2; D gene unclear. The length of the CDR3 is 16 residues. CDR1 is LNHNV and CDR2 is YYDKDF in the germline V gene (reference sequence). Trimming shortened V by 2 bases and J by 8 bases, and 21 bases separated the two germline ends. The CDR3 DNA sequence: TGTGCCACCAGCAGACCCTCCGCCGGCAGGCCGAACGGCTACACCTTC. Its protein product is CATSRPSAGRPNGYTF. The full variable domain, in which reference TRBV15 and TRBJ1-2 provide the parts outside the CDR3, is DAMVIQNPRYQVTQFGKPVTLSCSQTLNHNVMYWYQQKSSQAPKLLFHYYDKDFNNEADTPDNFQSRRPNTSFCFLDIRSPGLGDTAMYLCATSRPSAGRPNGYTFGSGTRLTVV.

V gene TRBV4-3 combines with J gene TRBJ1-3, with D maybe TRBD1 (5 bases). Per the germline V gene, CDR1 is LGHNA and CDR2 is YSLEER. V was cut by 1 base and J by 3 bases, with 16 bases left in between. This CDR3 has 17 residues. The CDR3 is CASSQALNSGFGNTIYF. CDR3 DNA: TGCGCCAGCAGCCAAGCTTTGAATTCAGGGTTTGGAAACACCATATATTTT.

This chain uses TRBV18 with TRBJ2-6; D remains unclear. From germline, CDR1 is KGHSH and CDR2 LQKENI. V lost 0 bases and J lost 8, with 8 bases in between. CDR3 length equals 14 residues. The CDR3, as DNA: TGTGCCAGCTCACCACCGAGTAAATCCAACGTCCTGACTTTC. The encoded protein is CASSPPSKSNVLTF.

The V call is TRBV6-5, the J call TRBJ2-6; D is uncertain. CDR1 and CDR2 (germline): MNHEY, SVGAGI. The V end was cut by 7 bases, the J end by 4 bases, with 8 bases between. The CDR3 is 13 amino acids. The CDR3 DNA reads TGTGCCAGCACTTCTCCCGGGGCCAACGTCCTGACTTTC. This sequence encodes CASTSPGANVLTF.

This clone showed up just once. V is TRBV10-3 and J is TRBJ1-1, with D perhaps TRBD1 (6 bases). The CDR3 sequence is 14 residues long. In germline, CDR1 is ENHRY, CDR2 SYGVKD. V shed 6 bases and J shed 2 bases, with 13 bases lying between them. CDR3 sequence: CAIRFDRLNTEAFF. The DNA of the CDR3 is TGTGCCATCAGATTCGACAGGTTAAACACTGAAGCTTTCTTT.

Only one count was recorded for this clone. J is TRBJ1-6 and V is TRBV10-3; D gene uncertain. V was pared by 10 bases and J by 9 bases, with 16 bases between. Germline values: CDR1 ENHRY, CDR2 SYGVKD. This CDR3 has 13 amino acids. The CDR3 DNA follows: TGTGCCACCGGGCGGGGTCTCGGTTCACCCCTCCACTTT. Translating gives CATGRGLGSPLHF.

The CDR3 sequence is CARSFIASGGYGYEQYF. The DNA of the CDR3 is TGTGCCAGAAGCTTTATTGCTAGCGGGGGGTACGGTTACGAGCAGTACTTC. The rearrangement links TRBV5-3 to TRBJ2-7, with 11 nucleotides matching TRBD2. TRBV5-3 is filed as an ORF, its function uncertain. With 2 bases clipped from V and 4 bases from J, the junction kept 11 bases outside the gene matches. The CDR3 length is 17 residues.

The CDR3 bases are TGCGCCAGCAGCGCCCAAGGACTAGCGGGAGGCGCTGAGCAGTTCTTC. Its translation is CASSAQGLAGGAEQFF. The genes are TRBV5-1 and TRBJ2-1; 14 bases map to TRBD2. This CDR3 has 16 amino acids. Per germline, CDR1 SGHRS and CDR2 YFSETQ. Losses at the gene ends were 4 bases for V and 9 bases for J; bases not matched to a gene: 9.

The J gene is TRBJ2-3, the V gene TRBV10-3; 11 bases match TRBD2. CDR1 ENHRY and CDR2 SYGVKD come from the germline V gene. V shed 10 bases, J shed 6 bases, and the junction held 18 bases outside the gene matches. CDR3 length: 17 amino acids. The CDR3 DNA reads as TGTGCCACCGGGACTAGCGGAACGTCGTCAGGCGGGGATACGCAGTATTTT. Amino acid sequence: CATGTSGTSSGGDTQYF.

There are a few counts of this clone. The rearrangement links TRBV5-6 to TRBJ2-3; 10 bases map to TRBD1. The junction had 6 bases not matched to a gene; V was cut back by 0 bases and J by 5 bases. This CDR3 region has 16 residues. CDR1 is SGHDT and CDR2 is YYEEEE in the germline V gene. The CDR3 spells CASSLGTGGRVDTQYF. CDR3 nucleotide sequence: TGTGCCAGCAGCTTGGGGACAGGGGGTAGGGTAGATACGCAGTATTTT.